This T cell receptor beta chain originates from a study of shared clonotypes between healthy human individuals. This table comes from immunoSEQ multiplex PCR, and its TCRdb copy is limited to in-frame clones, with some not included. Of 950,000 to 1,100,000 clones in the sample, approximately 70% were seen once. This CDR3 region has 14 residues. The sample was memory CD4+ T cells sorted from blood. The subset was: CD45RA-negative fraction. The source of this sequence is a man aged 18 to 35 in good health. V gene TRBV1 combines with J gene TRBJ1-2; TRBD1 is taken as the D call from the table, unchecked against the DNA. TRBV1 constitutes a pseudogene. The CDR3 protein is CTSTKYRGTDGYTF. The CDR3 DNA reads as TGCACCAGCACTAAGTACAGGGGAACGGATGGCTACACCTTC.